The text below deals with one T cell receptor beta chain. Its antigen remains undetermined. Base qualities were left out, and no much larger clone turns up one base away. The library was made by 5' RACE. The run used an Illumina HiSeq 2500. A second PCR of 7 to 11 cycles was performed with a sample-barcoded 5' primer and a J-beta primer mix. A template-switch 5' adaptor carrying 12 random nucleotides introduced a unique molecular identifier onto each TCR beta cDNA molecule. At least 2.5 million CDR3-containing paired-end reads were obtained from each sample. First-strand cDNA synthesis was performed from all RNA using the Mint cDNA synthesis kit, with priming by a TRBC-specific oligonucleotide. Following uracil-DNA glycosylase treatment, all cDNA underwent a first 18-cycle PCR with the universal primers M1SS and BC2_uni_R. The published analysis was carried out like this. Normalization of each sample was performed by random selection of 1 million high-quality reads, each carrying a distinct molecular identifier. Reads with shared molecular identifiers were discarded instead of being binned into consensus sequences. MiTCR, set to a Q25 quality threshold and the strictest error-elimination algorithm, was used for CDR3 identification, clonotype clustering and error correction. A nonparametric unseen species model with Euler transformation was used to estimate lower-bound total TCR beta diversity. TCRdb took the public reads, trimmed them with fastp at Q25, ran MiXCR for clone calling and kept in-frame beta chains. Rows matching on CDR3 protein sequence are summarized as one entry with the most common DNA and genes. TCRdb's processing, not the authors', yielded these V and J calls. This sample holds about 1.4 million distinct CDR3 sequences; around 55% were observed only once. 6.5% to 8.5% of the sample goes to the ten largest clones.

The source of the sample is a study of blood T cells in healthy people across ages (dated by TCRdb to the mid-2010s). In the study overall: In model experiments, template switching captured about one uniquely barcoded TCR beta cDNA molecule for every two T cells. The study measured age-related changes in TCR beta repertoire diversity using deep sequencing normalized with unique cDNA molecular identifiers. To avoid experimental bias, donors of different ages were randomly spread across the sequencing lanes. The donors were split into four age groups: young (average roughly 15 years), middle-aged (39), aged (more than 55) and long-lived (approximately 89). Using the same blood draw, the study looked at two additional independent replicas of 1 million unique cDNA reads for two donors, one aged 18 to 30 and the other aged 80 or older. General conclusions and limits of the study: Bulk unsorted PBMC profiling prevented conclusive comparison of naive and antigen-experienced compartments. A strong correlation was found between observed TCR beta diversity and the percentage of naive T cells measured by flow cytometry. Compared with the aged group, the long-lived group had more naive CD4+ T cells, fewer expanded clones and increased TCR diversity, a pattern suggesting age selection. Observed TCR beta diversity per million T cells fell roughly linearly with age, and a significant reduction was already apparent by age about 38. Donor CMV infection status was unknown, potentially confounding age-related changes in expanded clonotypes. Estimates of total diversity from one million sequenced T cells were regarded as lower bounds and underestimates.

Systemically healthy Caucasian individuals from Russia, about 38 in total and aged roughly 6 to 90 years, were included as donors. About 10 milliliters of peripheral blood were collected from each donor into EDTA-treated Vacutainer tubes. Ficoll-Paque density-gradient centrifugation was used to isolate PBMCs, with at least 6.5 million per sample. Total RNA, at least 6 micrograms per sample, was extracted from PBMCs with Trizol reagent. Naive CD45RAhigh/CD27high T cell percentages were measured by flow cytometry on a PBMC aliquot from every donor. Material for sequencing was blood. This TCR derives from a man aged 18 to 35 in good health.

The DNA sequence reads TGTGCCAGCAGCCAAGGCGGGACAGTTGGCTATGGCTACACCTTC. This gives the protein CASSQGGTVGYGYTF. The chain uses TRBV3-1 and TRBJ1-2; a stretch of 7 junction bases matches TRBD1. The CDR1 and CDR2 encoded by the germline V gene (reference sequence) are LGHDT and YNNKEL. For this chain, trimming is 1 base at the V end and 4 bases at the J end, and the number of junction bases without a gene match is 6. The cysteine opens and the phenylalanine closes a CDR3 of 15 amino acids. Just the 45-base CDR3 DNA is kept, in frame starting at base 1.